Below, one T cell receptor (beta chain) is given with its context. The data stem from a study of OX40 agonist ivuxolimab in advanced cancers. The wider study: The patients received agonistic anti-OX40 (CD134) antibody ivuxolimab. Dose-escalation cases comprised hepatocellular carcinoma, melanoma, renal cell or head and neck cancer.

Assay used: immunoSEQ multiplex PCR; TCRdb lists only in-frame clones, some missing. The sample shows 40,000 to 60,000 clones, 88% of them seen only once. The CDR3 spans 20 residues. Germline assignment: CDR1 LNHNV and CDR2 YYDKDF (reference sequence). The ends lost 0 bases at V and 5 bases at J; junction bases unmatched: 18. The clonotype comes from an adult with an advanced solid tumor such as melanoma, head and neck, liver or kidney cancer. The chain couples TRBV15 to TRBJ2-5; 10 bases are shared with TRBD2. The starting material was CD4+ or CD8+ T cells sorted from blood, obtained in a trial of the OX40 agonist ivuxolimab. The CDR3 DNA is TGTGCCACCAGCAGAGATCCCGCTAGCGGGAGAACTCCCGCGTTTGAGACCCAGTACTTC. It is translated as CATSRDPASGRTPAFETQYF.